A single sample is the source of the 30 T cell receptor beta chains below, sequenced in a study of regulatory T cells in long-lasting Graves disease. The sample's time point: newly diagnosed GD, antithyroid drugs for less than 3 months. RNA from PBMCs was the source of the TCR library. Arm-PCR of CDR3 regions with iRepertoire HTBI primers generated TCR beta libraries. TCRdb fed the multiplex PCR reads into MiXCR, producing one record per CDR3 protein. Among hundreds of thousands of distinct CDR3 sequences listed, roughly 14% were seen once. These sequences were also reported in another study, on T cells in Graves' hyperthyroidism and ophthalmopathy.

Sequenced material: peripheral blood mononuclear cells (PBMCs), taken at new diagnosis, from a patient treated with antithyroid drugs. These receptors all stem from a man aged 30 to 45 with Graves disease.

This clonotype came up many times. The chain combines TRBV25-1 with TRBJ2-1, with 11 bases identical to TRBD2. The CDR3 is 16 amino acids. Trimming took 5 bases from V and 5 from J; bases not matched to a gene: 8. Germline loops: CDR1 MGHDK, CDR2 SYGVNS. The CDR3 reads CASSKVAGGYDNEQFF. The CDR3 nucleotides are TGTGCCAGCAGTAAGGTAGCGGGAGGGTACGACAATGAGCAGTTCTTC.

The chain is built from TRBV20-1 and TRBJ1-3, with D perhaps TRBD1 (5 bases). The germline gives CDR1 DFQATT, CDR2 SNEGSKA (reference sequence). The CDR3 runs 14 residues. Trimming shortened V by 4 bases and J by 3 bases, and 13 bases separated the two germline ends. The CDR3: CSAIRTTVGNTIYF. The CDR3 region has the DNA TGCAGTGCTATAAGAACGACAGTTGGAAACACCATATATTTT.

This clonotype came up a few times. This sequence joins TRBV25-1 and TRBJ2-2; TRBD1 or TRBD2 may be the D gene (7 bases each). In germline, CDR1 is MGHDK, CDR2 SYGVNS. This CDR3 has 14 residues. V gave up 7 bases and J gave up 4 bases, with 13 bases separating them. CDR3 nucleotides: TGTGCCAGCACAGGGGGGGCGGTCACCGGGGAGCTGTTTTTT. Translated: CASTGGAVTGELFF.

This clonotype was recorded many times. The CDR3 spells CASSIGREQDEQFF. The DNA for the CDR3 is TGTGCCAGTAGTATTGGTCGGGAGCAGGATGAGCAGTTCTTC. This rearrangement joins TRBV19 to TRBJ2-1, with D perhaps matching TRBD2 (6 bases). Germline V CDR1 and CDR2: LNHDA, SQIVND (reference sequence). The CDR3 totals 14 residues. The V gene lost 3 bases and the J gene lost 8 bases, with 14 bases spanning the gap.

The CDR3: CASSANSNTEAFF. Here the CDR3 DNA reads TGTGCCAGCAGCGCAAACAGCAACACTGAAGCTTTCTTT. This chain uses TRBV9 with TRBJ1-1; D is uncertain. The CDR3 is 13 residues long. CDR1 is SGDLS and CDR2 is YYNGEE in the germline V gene. The V gene lost 3 bases and the J gene lost 2 bases, with 8 bases spanning the gap.

This clonotype has a count of ten or more. This sequence joins TRBV12-3 or TRBV12-4 and TRBJ1-2; the D is unclear. Trimming removed 0 bases from V and 5 bases from J, with 4 bases in between. This CDR3 is built from 12 residues. The CDR3 sequence is CASSLAPYGYTF. In DNA form, the CDR3 reads TGTGCCAGCAGTTTAGCGCCATATGGCTACACCTTC.

This clonotype was detected a few times. The chain couples TRBV4-1 to TRBJ2-1; 13 bases are a match to TRBD2. Germline V lookup: CDR1 MGHRA, CDR2 YSYEKL. J lost 7 bases, V lost 3 bases, and 3 bases had no gene match. The CDR3 contains 15 residues. The chain's CDR3 is CASSQRTSGGNEQFF. In DNA, the CDR3 is TGCGCCAGCAGCCAGAGGACTAGCGGGGGTAATGAGCAGTTCTTC.

In its sample, this clonotype was seen many times. This chain connects TRBV11-2 to TRBJ2-5; no firm D call. The CDR3 sequence is 13 residues long. The germline V and J ends were trimmed by 1 base and 10 bases, with 13 bases remaining between them. Per the germline V gene, CDR1 is SGHAT and CDR2 is FQNNGV. The CDR3 DNA reads as TGTGCCAGCAGCTTAGCTAGTCAAGGGATCCAGTACTTC. Amino acids: CASSLASQGIQYF.

This clonotype was recorded at least ten times. J is TRBJ1-1 and V is TRBV9; 7 bases line up with TRBD1. The CDR3 consists of 12 residues. Germline V lookup: CDR1 SGDLS, CDR2 YYNGEE. J was trimmed by 10 bases and V by 1 base; bases with no gene match: 4. CDR3 in DNA: TGTGCCAGCAGCGTAAGAAGGGGGCCAGCTTTCTTT. This codes for CASSVRRGPAFF.

This clonotype came up many times. CDR3 residues: CASSPEYHNEQFF. DNA of the CDR3: TGTGCCAGCAGTCCTGAGTATCACAATGAGCAGTTCTTC. The V gene is TRBV6-1, the J gene TRBJ2-1; D not certain. The CDR3 loop spans 13 amino acids. The germline V gene encodes CDR1 MNHNS and CDR2 SASEGT. Deletions cut 5 bases from V and 5 bases from J, with 10 bases between.

This rearrangement joins TRBV5-5 to TRBJ2-1; D gene uncertain. Trimming removed 4 bases at V and 8 bases at J, with 13 bases between. CDR3 size: 13 residues. Germline CDR1 is SGHKS and CDR2 is YYEKEE (reference sequence). The CDR3: CASSVQSWDEQFF. Written as DNA, the CDR3 is TGTGCCAGCAGCGTACAGAGTTGGGATGAGCAGTTCTTC.

At least ten counts were recorded for this clonotype. V is TRBV5-1 and J is TRBJ2-7; 7 bases map to TRBD1. Trimming cost V 1 base and J 2 bases; bases outside gene matches: 3. In germline, CDR1 is SGHRS, CDR2 YFSETQ. This CDR3 region has 14 residues. CDR3 in amino acids: CASSLTGVAYEQYF. CDR3 in DNA: TGCGCCAGCAGCTTGACAGGGGTGGCCTACGAGCAGTACTTC. The whole variable domain, remainder taken from reference TRBV5-1 and TRBJ2-7, is KAGVTQTPRYLIKTRGQQVTLSCSPISGHRSVSWYQQTPGQGLQFLFEYFSETQRNKGNFPGRFSGRQFSNSRSEMNVSTLELGDSALYLCASSLTGVAYEQYFGPGTRLTVT.

V gene TRBV7-2 combines with J gene TRBJ1-2; possibly TRBD1 for D (6 bases). The germline V gene has CDR1 SGHTA and CDR2 FQGNSA. The CDR3 has 14 residues. Trimming took 3 bases from V and 3 from J, leaving 11 bases between them. The CDR3 region is CASSFSGGDYGYTF. CDR3 DNA: TGTGCCAGCAGCTTCTCGGGGGGCGACTATGGCTACACCTTC.

This clonotype was counted at least ten times. V and J are TRBV2 and TRBJ2-5; 7 positions agree with TRBD1. Looked up from germline, CDR1 is SNHLY and CDR2 is FYNNEI. The CDR3 runs 13 residues. With V trimmed by 6 bases and J by 4 bases, 5 bases remained unmatched. The CDR3 DNA sequence: TGTGCCAGCAGCGGACAGGACGGAGAGACCCAGTACTTC. Protein product: CASSGQDGETQYF.

The rearrangement uses TRBV24-1 and TRBJ2-1; a possible D gene is TRBD1 (5 bases). The CDR3 spans 14 residues. Germline V gene data show CDR1 as KGHDR and CDR2 as SFDVKD. Trimming took off 6 bases at V and 2 bases at J, with 10 bases between the two ends. The CDR3 DNA sequence: TGTGCCACCAGTAGAAGGGGCACCTACAATGAGCAGTTCTTC. Its translation is CATSRRGTYNEQFF.

This chain links TRBV7-2 with TRBJ2-1; unclear D gene. Germline CDR1 and CDR2: SGHTA and FQGNSA. Between the trimmed V and J ends, which lost 4 bases and 3 bases, there was a span of 16 bases. The CDR3 covers 16 residues. CDR3 region: CASSSQPGSVYNEQFF. In nucleotides, the CDR3 is TGTGCCAGCAGCTCACAACCCGGTTCGGTCTACAATGAGCAGTTCTTC.

This clonotype showed up many times. V is TRBV29-1 and J is TRBJ2-7; 8 bases agree with TRBD2. Trimming cost V 7 bases and J 0 bases; bases outside gene matches: 11. The CDR3 has 15 residues. The germline CDR1 and CDR2 sequences are SQVTM and ANQGSEA. The CDR3 is CSATTLAGSSYEQYF. In DNA form, the CDR3 reads TGCAGCGCTACCACTCTAGCGGGTAGCTCCTACGAGCAGTACTTC.

V usage is TRBV7-3 and J usage is TRBJ1-2; D is unclear. Looked up from germline, CDR1 is SGHTA and CDR2 is FQGTGA. This CDR3 is 13 amino acids long. V was shortened by 2 bases and J by 5 bases, with 9 bases between the two germline ends. CDR3 amino acids: CASSLDGVYGYTF. The CDR3 DNA reads as TGTGCCAGCAGCTTAGACGGCGTATATGGCTACACCTTC.

This clonotype came up many times. This chain links TRBV5-1 with TRBJ1-1; D is unclear. V was cut by 4 bases and J by 7 bases, with 14 bases left in between. In germline, CDR1 is SGHRS, CDR2 YFSETQ. The CDR3 has 13 amino acids. CDR3 sequence reads: CASSTGQLLEAFF. The CDR3 DNA reads as TGCGCCAGCAGCACCGGGCAACTCCTTGAAGCTTTCTTT. The whole variable domain, filled in from reference TRBV5-1 and TRBJ1-1, reads KAGVTQTPRYLIKTRGQQVTLSCSPISGHRSVSWYQQTPGQGLQFLFEYFSETQRNKGNFPGRFSGRQFSNSRSEMNVSTLELGDSALYLCASSTGQLLEAFFGQGTRLTVV.

The chain employs TRBV29-1 and TRBJ2-2; TRBD2 agrees at 10 bases. Trimming removed 4 bases from V and 1 base from J; junction bases left unmatched: 6. The CDR3 loop spans 16 amino acids. Germline CDR1 is SQVTM and CDR2 is ANQGSEA. DNA of the CDR3: TGCAGCGTTGCCTCCGGACTAGCGGTGAACACCGGGGAGCTGTTTTTT. It encodes CSVASGLAVNTGELFF.

This clonotype was seen at least ten times. This chain uses TRBV7-8 with TRBJ1-4; D is unresolved. Germline V CDR1 and CDR2: SGHVS, FQNEAQ. The CDR3 totals 15 residues. V was cut by 4 bases and J by 0 bases, with 9 bases left in between. CDR3 DNA sequence: TGTGCCAGCAGCTCCACGGGGACAACTAATGAAAAACTGTTTTTT. Translation gives CASSSTGTTNEKLFF. Combining the CDR3 with reference TRBV7-8 and TRBJ1-4 gives the whole variable domain GAGVSQSPRYKVAKRGQDVALRCDPISGHVSLFWYQQALGQGPEFLTYFQNEAQLDKSGLPSDRFFAERPEGSVSTLKIQRTQQEDSAVYLCASSSTGTTNEKLFFGSGTQLSVL.

Ten or more counts support this clonotype. V and J are TRBV29-1 and TRBJ2-3; D is possibly TRBD2 (5 bases). Between the trimmed V and J ends, which lost 4 bases and 2 bases, there was a span of 16 bases. The CDR3 sequence is 15 residues long. The germline V gene encodes CDR1 SQVTM and CDR2 ANQGSEA. The CDR3 spells CSVGWGELPTDTQYF. The CDR3 nucleotides read TGCAGCGTTGGCTGGGGAGAACTTCCCACAGATACGCAGTATTTT.

This clonotype was found a few times. This chain connects TRBV18 to TRBJ1-2; TRBD1 is a possible D gene (6 bases). The ends were cut back, 2 bases at V and 2 bases at J, with 9 bases in the middle. Germline CDR1 KGHSH, CDR2 LQKENI. The CDR3 has 14 residues. The CDR3 DNA follows: TGTGCCAGCTCACCAACGGACAGAAACTATGGCTACACCTTC. It codes for CASSPTDRNYGYTF.

Of note for this clonotype: It is likely a read error: a sequence one base away is far more abundant. The V and J genes are TRBV5-1 and TRBJ2-7, with 12 positions matching TRBD2. This CDR3 comprises 15 residues. The germline gives CDR1 SGHRS, CDR2 YFSETQ. J lost 7 bases, V lost 1 base, and 6 bases had no gene match. CDR3: CASSLLTSGRNEQYF. The DNA for the CDR3 is TGCGCCAGCAGCTTGTTAACTAGCGGGAGGAATGAGCAGTACTTC.

V is TRBV29-1 and J is TRBJ2-5; TRBD1 or TRBD2 may be the D gene (6 bases each). CDR1 SQVTM and CDR2 ANQGSEA come from the germline V gene. Trimming left V 7 bases short and J 2 bases short, with 20 bases between. CDR3 length: 15 amino acids. The CDR3 nucleotides are TGCAGCGCTACCCGGGACACAGGGACTCAAGAGACCCAGTACTTC. Translation: CSATRDTGTQETQYF.

This clonotype has just a few counts. The V and J genes are TRBV25-1 and TRBJ1-2, with 7 bases lining up with TRBD1. Germline-derived CDR1 and CDR2 are MGHDK and SYGVNS. Germline trimming cut 7 bases from V and 4 bases from J; bases unmatched to any gene: 12. The CDR3 length is 15 residues. The CDR3 bases are TGTGCCAGCATCGTAATGCCTAGACAGGGCTATGGCTACACCTTC. Protein product: CASIVMPRQGYGYTF.

This clonotype was seen a handful of times. A much more abundant neighbour one base away suggests this may be a read error. This sequence joins TRBV6-5 and TRBJ2-7; D gene uncertain. This CDR3 is built from 16 residues. CDR1 and CDR2 (germline): MNHEY, SVGAGI. The DNA for the CDR3 is TGTGCCAACAGTTACTCGCCAGAACTAAACTCCTACGAGCAGTACTTC. Translation: CANSYSPELNSYEQYF.

In this sample, this clonotype turned up a few times. CDR3 nucleotide sequence: TGCGCCAGCAGCTTGGTAGGGGGGGCCCCTGGGGCCAACGTCCTGACTTTC. Translation gives CASSLVGGAPGANVLTF. This chain joins TRBV5-1 and TRBJ2-6; D perhaps matches TRBD2 (7 bases). Germline V lookup: CDR1 SGHRS, CDR2 YFSETQ. V was clipped by 0 bases and J by 2 bases, with 12 bases between them. The CDR3 contains 17 residues. The full variable domain, its missing parts supplied by reference TRBV5-1 and TRBJ2-6, is KAGVTQTPRYLIKTRGQQVTLSCSPISGHRSVSWYQQTPGQGLQFLFEYFSETQRNKGNFPGRFSGRQFSNSRSEMNVSTLELGDSALYLCASSLVGGAPGANVLTFGAGSRLTVL.

Many counts were recorded for this clonotype. The V and J genes are TRBV28 and TRBJ2-7, with D possibly called TRBD1 or TRBD2 (5 bases each). Germline assignment: CDR1 MDHEN and CDR2 SYDVKM. The germline V and J ends were trimmed by 9 bases and 2 bases, with 14 bases remaining between them. The CDR3 contains 13 residues. The CDR3 reads CASRGPGPYEQYF. CDR3 nucleotide sequence: TGTGCCAGTCGCGGTCCGGGGCCCTACGAGCAGTACTTC.

This clonotype was seen at least ten times. The chain uses TRBV11-2 and TRBJ2-1; D uncertain. Deletions cut 3 bases from V and 7 bases from J, with 16 bases between. The germline gives CDR1 SGHAT, CDR2 FQNNGV. This CDR3 contains 15 residues. CDR3 coding DNA: TGTGCCAGCAGCTTTGTTCCTGGGATGGTTAATGAGCAGTTCTTC. This sequence encodes CASSFVPGMVNEQFF.